The 2 T cell receptor beta chains presented below share a single source sample, sequenced in a study of blood T cell repertoires in COVID-19. Clones were read by immunoSEQ multiplex PCR, and TCRdb kept only the in-frame ones, dropping some. The table includes roughly 330,000 clones, around nine tenths detected once. Material for sequencing was peripheral blood. These receptors all come from a woman aged 45-59 years with active or convalescent COVID-19.

The J gene is TRBJ2-2, the V gene TRBV30; D remains ambiguous. The V gene's germline CDR1 is GTSNPN and CDR2 SVGIG (reference sequence). The germline V and J ends were trimmed by 2 bases and 6 bases, with 4 bases remaining between them. The CDR3 spans 11 residues. CDR3 sequence (DNA): TGTGCCTGGAGTCGAGCCGGGGAGCTGTTTTTT. Translation: CAWSRAGELFF.

The gene calls are TRBV25-1 and TRBJ1-1, with TRBD1 as a possible D gene (6 bases). This CDR3 is 14 amino acids long. Trimming left V 3 bases short and J 2 bases short, with 10 bases between. Germline assignment: CDR1 MGHDK and CDR2 SYGVNS. The CDR3 bases are TGTGCCAGCAGTGATGTCAGGGGAAACACTGAAGCTTTCTTT. Translated, it gives CASSDVRGNTEAFF. The complete variable domain, with remaining parts taken from reference TRBV25-1 and TRBJ1-1, reads EADIYQTPRYLVIGTGKKITLECSQTMGHDKMYWYQQDPGMELHLIHYSYGVNSTEKGDLSSESTVSRIRTEHFPLTLESARPSHTSQYLCASSDVRGNTEAFFGQGTRLTVV.